This TCR beta chain comes out of a study of blood T cell repertoires in COVID-19 (TCRdb year 2020). Study-wide context: Samples covering the acute and convalescent phases of COVID-19 were provided by collaborators in the United States, Italy and Spain. The prospective study material was composed of cDNA or gDNA derived from T cells, B-cell-depleted T cells, or PBMCs. Deeply sampled blood TCRbeta repertoires from subjects exposed to, actively infected with, or recovered from COVID-19 were included in the dataset. A freely available public database, intended as a resource for researchers studying the immune response to SARS-CoV-2, is where the repertoires were released. The samples were drawn from the first 160 participants of the ongoing ImmuneRACE study and from 950 to 1,500 subjects provided by 6 global collaborators. A de-identified subject ID, COVID-19 status, age in years and sex were almost always included in the sample metadata. Where available, HLA class I and class II types were taken from metadata supplied by the sample provider and were not determined by assay-based typing.

Here is what the overall study found, with its caveats: Clinical and demographic metadata were provided uncurated, with the amount varying by source and participant.

Cut back by 1 base and 6 bases, the V and J ends lie 7 bases apart. The CDR3 runs 12 residues from the cysteine to the phenylalanine. Only the CDR3 DNA is retained, 36 bases long and in frame from the first base. Enrolling through a virtual design, the prospective study's participants ranged in age from roughly 18 to 90 years and lived across 24 United States geographic areas. To assign participants to cohorts, the prospective study relied on clinical history that participants themselves reported in a screening survey and a study questionnaire. For ImmuneRACE Cohort 3, a participant was defined as recovered based on two consecutive negative NP/OP PCR tests, clearance by a healthcare professional, or resolution of symptoms. In the prospective study, mobile phlebotomists collected whole blood, serum and a nasopharyngeal or oropharyngeal swab from each participant. Participants in the prospective study had the option to provide additional blood draws and questionnaires over a roughly two-month period. Before DNA extraction, blood samples from the prospective study were shipped at room temperature or frozen.

In regard to this clone: The specificity of this receptor is unknown. No much larger clone exists at a distance of one base, and base qualities are not known.

TCRbeta CDR3 regions were amplified from genomic DNA by means of the immunoSEQ Assay, a bias-controlled multiplex PCR. The study's own analysis went as follows. Nucleated cell counts per sample were estimated from amplification of reference gene primers within the assay. Sequence reads were collapsed and filtered to measure the absolute abundance of every unique TCRbeta CDR3 rearrangement. Productive Simpson clonality was computed per sample as the square root of Simpson's diversity index over productive rearrangements. TCRdb limited this immuneACCESS table to in-frame rearrangements with V and J called. A share of clones is missing; checked studies link under half to unresolved V genes, and the rest is unexplained. D and trimming were read from the DNA, whereas the V and J calls and clone size are those reported in that table. Counted in this sample were 100,000 to 150,000 clones; 80% to 90% of them appeared once. The top ten hold less than 2.5% of the sample.

The receptor was isolated from a woman aged 50 to 65 who had recovered from COVID-19. This sequence uses TRBV12-3 or TRBV12-4 and TRBJ2-7, with no reliable assignment of the D segment. What was sequenced was PBMCs or T cells enriched from blood (not recorded which). The CDR3 region has the sequence CASSLDGGEQYF. The DNA sequence reads TGTGCCAGCAGTTTAGATGGCGGCGAGCAGTACTTC.